This TCR beta chain is from a study of blood T cell repertoires in COVID-19. The overall study: In each case, the material was cDNA or gDNA derived from T cells, B-cell-depleted T cells, or PBMCs.

This CDR3 comprises 15 residues. Germline CDR1 and CDR2: MNHNY and SVGAGI (reference sequence). Trimming removed 0 bases from V and 4 bases from J, with 10 bases in between. Per the original methods: Nucleated cell number was recorded as an estimate derived from reference gene primer amplification. TCRdb keeps only in-frame clones here, not all; method: immunoSEQ multiplex PCR. The D gene and trimming were derived from the DNA, and the V and J assignments and clone size from that table. The sample has a few hundred thousand clones, about 80% seen once. Seattle patients were enrolled while actively infected and followed longitudinally.

This chain uses TRBV6-6 with TRBJ1-5; TRBD1 is a possible D gene (6 bases). The clonotype comes from a person aged 70 to 80 with COVID-19, enrolled during active disease. Sequenced material: peripheral blood. In nucleotides, the CDR3 is TGTGCCAGCAGTTACTCTTCAGGGGCAAATCAGCCCCAGCATTTT. It translates to CASSYSSGANQPQHF.